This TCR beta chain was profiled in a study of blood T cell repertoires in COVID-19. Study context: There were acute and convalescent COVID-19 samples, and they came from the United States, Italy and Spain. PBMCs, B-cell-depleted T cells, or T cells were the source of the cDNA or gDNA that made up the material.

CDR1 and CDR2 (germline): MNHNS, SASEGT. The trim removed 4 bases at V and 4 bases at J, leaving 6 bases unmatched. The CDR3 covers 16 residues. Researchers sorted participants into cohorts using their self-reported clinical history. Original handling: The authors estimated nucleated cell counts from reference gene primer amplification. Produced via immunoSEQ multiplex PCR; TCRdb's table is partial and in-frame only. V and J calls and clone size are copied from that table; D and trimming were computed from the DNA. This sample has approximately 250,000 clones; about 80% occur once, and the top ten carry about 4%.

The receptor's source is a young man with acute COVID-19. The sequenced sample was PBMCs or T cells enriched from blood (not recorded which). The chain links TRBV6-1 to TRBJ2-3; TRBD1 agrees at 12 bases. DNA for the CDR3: TGTGCCAGCAGTGCTGGGACAGGGGGCCAAGCAGATACGCAGTATTTT. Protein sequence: CASSAGTGGQADTQYF.